This TCR beta chain appears in the sequencing data of a study of shared clonotypes between healthy human individuals. Overall study results and limits: About 5% was the fraction of naive CD4 clonotypes found shared across several donors. Across subsets, estimated richness was generally greater for naive than for memory populations.

Of note for this clone: Its antigen remains unknown.

From germline, CDR1 is MDHEN and CDR2 SYDVKM. V was trimmed by 6 bases and J by 6 bases, leaving 18 bases between them. This CDR3 is 15 amino acids long. The repertoire was sequenced with immunoSEQ multiplex PCR; TCRdb's copy has only in-frame clones and lacks some. The data contain about 2 million clones, 90% to 95% of them seen just once; the ten biggest clones take up roughly 0.13%. This clonotype was sampled from a man between 18 and 29 years old in good health. The chain links TRBV28 to TRBJ1-5; weak D call: TRBD1 (5 bases). Sequenced: naive CD4+ T cells sorted from blood. Documented subset: CD45RA+ positively selected. The CDR3: CASSLGRGISQPQHF. CDR3 in DNA: TGTGCCAGCAGCCTCGGGAGGGGTATTAGTCAGCCCCAGCATTTT.